These T cell receptor beta chains were read from a single sample in a study of blood T cells in healthy people across ages. MiXCR, applied by TCRdb to the 5' RACE reads, yields one record per CDR3 protein. The table includes 2 million or so distinct CDR3 sequences, around half detected once. The specimen sequenced was blood. These receptor sequences come from a woman aged 40 to 49 in good health. Each CDR3 is given without its conserved first and last residue. Fields, in order: J gene, CDR3 length, V gene, CDR3 protein.

J gene: TRBJ2-3; CDR3 length: 15; V gene: TRBV11-2; CDR3 protein: ASSLSPGVGPTDTQY
J gene: TRBJ1-5; CDR3 length: 10; V gene: TRBV20-1; CDR3 protein: TVDGGNQPQH
J gene: TRBJ1-2; CDR3 length: 13; V gene: TRBV25-1; CDR3 protein: ASSDLQTGHYGYT
J gene: TRBJ2-5; CDR3 length: 12; V gene: TRBV9; CDR3 protein: ASSVDERQETQY
J gene: TRBJ2-2; CDR3 length: 12; V gene: TRBV24-1; CDR3 protein: ATSEGVDTGELF
J gene: TRBJ1-2; CDR3 length: 9; V gene: TRBV12-3/TRBV12-4; CDR3 protein: ASSSVGGYT
J gene: TRBJ2-1; CDR3 length: 17; V gene: TRBV27; CDR3 protein: ARPRTSGGPTKTYNEQF
J gene: TRBJ2-3; CDR3 length: 12; V gene: TRBV12-3/TRBV12-4; CDR3 protein: ASSLAWGTDTQY
J gene: TRBJ2-1; CDR3 length: 15; V gene: TRBV19; CDR3 protein: ASSIFLAGGPNNEQF
J gene: TRBJ2-7; CDR3 length: 13; V gene: TRBV10-3; CDR3 protein: AISEPDRGLREQY
J gene: TRBJ2-1; CDR3 length: 13; V gene: TRBV6-1; CDR3 protein: ASSEGRSSYNEQF
J gene: TRBJ2-1; CDR3 length: 11; V gene: TRBV7-2; CDR3 protein: ASSLVVYNEQF
J gene: TRBJ1-5; CDR3 length: 11; V gene: TRBV20-1; CDR3 protein: SASRDVNQPQH
J gene: TRBJ2-3; CDR3 length: 12; V gene: TRBV5-1; CDR3 protein: ASSGGRLTDTQY
J gene: TRBJ1-2; CDR3 length: 10; V gene: TRBV27; CDR3 protein: ASGSGVDGYT
J gene: TRBJ2-7; CDR3 length: 14; V gene: TRBV3-1; CDR3 protein: ASSQPRGPSYNEQY
J gene: TRBJ2-3; CDR3 length: 12; V gene: TRBV20-1; CDR3 protein: SARVGGFTDTQY
J gene: TRBJ1-5; CDR3 length: 13; V gene: TRBV4-3; CDR3 protein: ASSQGESGDQPQH
J gene: TRBJ2-1; CDR3 length: 13; V gene: TRBV4-3; CDR3 protein: ASSRTMYPTNEQF
J gene: TRBJ2-5; CDR3 length: 13; V gene: TRBV20-1; CDR3 protein: SARETSGGSKAQY
J gene: TRBJ2-3; CDR3 length: 14; V gene: TRBV6-2/TRBV6-3; CDR3 protein: ASSYWTGFSGDTQY
J gene: -; CDR3 length: 13; V gene: TRBV29-1; CDR3 protein: SVGGFHGDPYEQY
J gene: TRBJ2-7; CDR3 length: 13; V gene: TRBV10-3; CDR3 protein: AISENQGLSYEQY
J gene: -; CDR3 length: 14; V gene: TRBV7-2; CDR3 protein: ASSKGQGAGQETQY
J gene: TRBJ2-5; CDR3 length: 12; V gene: TRBV7-2; CDR3 protein: ASSMTSGGETQY
J gene: TRBJ1-5; CDR3 length: 14; V gene: TRBV20-1; CDR3 protein: SASGQPPRGNQPQH
J gene: TRBJ2-5; CDR3 length: 12; V gene: TRBV12-3/TRBV12-4; CDR3 protein: ASSPGTGRETQY
J gene: TRBJ2-1; CDR3 length: 14; V gene: TRBV5-1; CDR3 protein: ASSWSTGGKNNEQF
J gene: TRBJ1-5; CDR3 length: 15; V gene: TRBV4-2; CDR3 protein: ASSQDPGRVISQPQH
J gene: TRBJ1-5; CDR3 length: 13; V gene: TRBV25-1; CDR3 protein: ASSDSGPSNQPQH
J gene: TRBJ2-3; CDR3 length: 14; V gene: TRBV12-3/TRBV12-4; CDR3 protein: ASSLTSGVGADTQY
J gene: TRBJ2-3; CDR3 length: 11; V gene: TRBV28; CDR3 protein: ASMFILTDTQY
J gene: TRBJ2-5; CDR3 length: 12; V gene: TRBV6-5; CDR3 protein: ASSPRDNQETQY
J gene: TRBJ2-3; CDR3 length: 12; V gene: TRBV7-2; CDR3 protein: ASSFGGAINTQY
J gene: TRBJ1-4; CDR3 length: 11; V gene: TRBV25-1; CDR3 protein: ASSEPPREKLF
J gene: TRBJ2-4; CDR3 length: 18; V gene: TRBV6-5; CDR3 protein: ASSYLFMREIRSAKNIQY
J gene: TRBJ1-5; CDR3 length: 10; V gene: TRBV2; CDR3 protein: ASKGADQPQH
J gene: TRBJ2-1; CDR3 length: 13; V gene: TRBV7-2; CDR3 protein: ASSLDGLASNEQF
J gene: TRBJ2-1; CDR3 length: 9; V gene: TRBV9; CDR3 protein: ASSVEQEQF
J gene: TRBJ2-1; CDR3 length: 11; V gene: TRBV20-1; CDR3 protein: SARRLPANEQF
J gene: TRBJ1-2; CDR3 length: 12; V gene: TRBV29-1; CDR3 protein: SVVEQGRNGGYT
J gene: TRBJ2-1; CDR3 length: 16; V gene: TRBV12-3/TRBV12-4; CDR3 protein: ASSLFVSGGSTYNEQF
J gene: TRBJ2-3; CDR3 length: 11; V gene: TRBV11-1; CDR3 protein: ASSVQRAATQY
J gene: TRBJ1-2; CDR3 length: 11; V gene: TRBV12-3/TRBV12-4; CDR3 protein: ASGRQGREGYT